The 21 T cell receptor beta chains given below trace back to one sample, sequenced in a study of blood T cell repertoires in COVID-19. Method: immunoSEQ multiplex PCR; TCRdb's copy keeps in-frame clones and lacks some. The table has under 350,000 clones, around nine tenths seen once; the top ten hold approximately 2%. The sequenced sample was peripheral blood. The origin of the receptors is a man aged 50 to 59 with acute or convalescent COVID-19.

CDR3 in DNA: TGTGCCAGCAGTTTAGGGGCAACCGGGGAGCTGTTTTTT. Translating it yields CASSLGATGELFF. The chain employs TRBV12-3 or TRBV12-4 and TRBJ2-2; D gene unclear. The CDR3 is 13 residues long. The V end was cut by 1 base, the J end by 5 bases, with 5 bases between.

In this sample, this clone turned up once. This chain uses TRBV10-1 with TRBJ2-1, with a weak D call TRBD2 (7 bases). This CDR3 is 15 amino acids long. The V gene lost 3 bases and the J gene lost 7 bases, with 16 bases spanning the gap. The germline CDR1 and CDR2 sequences are WNHNN and SYGVQD (reference sequence). CDR3 sequence reads: CASSEPYREGNEQFF. The CDR3 nucleotides read TGCGCCAGCAGTGAACCCTACAGGGAGGGAAATGAGCAGTTCTTC.

This chain connects TRBV4-2 to TRBJ1-2; D is ambiguous. The CDR3 contains 14 residues. V lost 0 bases to trimming and J lost 12 bases, with 17 bases between them. Germline V gene lookup returns CDR1 LGHNA and CDR2 YNFKEQ. The CDR3 DNA reads TGTGCCAGCAGCCAAGATCCCTACGGTCCGGCGGACACCTTC. It translates to CASSQDPYGPADTF.

The V and J genes are TRBV3-1 (or the pseudogene TRBV3-2) and TRBJ2-1, with D perhaps TRBD1 (5 bases). Between the trimmed V and J ends, which lost 11 bases and 5 bases, there was a span of 10 bases. Germline CDR1 is LGHDT and CDR2 is YNNKEL (reference sequence). The CDR3 length is 11 residues. CDR3 loop: CASGIHNEQFF. The CDR3, as DNA: TGTGCCTCAGGGATCCACAATGAGCAGTTCTTC.

The chain has TRBV27 and TRBJ2-7; 8 nucleotides line up with TRBD1. Germline V lookup: CDR1 MNHEY, CDR2 SMNVEV (reference sequence). Unmatched junction bases numbered 12, after V lost 4 bases and J lost 1 base. The CDR3 is made up of 17 amino acids. CDR3 residues: CASSWARTGLDSYEQYF. The CDR3 DNA is TGTGCCAGCAGTTGGGCTCGGACAGGGCTGGATTCCTACGAGCAGTACTTC.

This sequence joins TRBV5-1 and TRBJ1-6, with 8 bases aligning to TRBD1. CDR1 is SGHRS and CDR2 is YFSETQ in the germline V gene. The V segment lost 3 bases and the J segment 6 bases; nucleotides outside the gene matches: 5. CDR3 size: 15 residues. CDR3 in amino acids: CASSYPDRANSPLHF. The DNA for the CDR3 is TGCGCCAGCAGCTACCCGGACAGGGCTAATTCACCCCTCCACTTT.

The rearrangement links TRBV2 to TRBJ1-2; 9 bases agree with TRBD1. Germline V CDR1 and CDR2: SNHLY, FYNNEI. The CDR3 contains 16 residues. Losses at the gene ends were 6 bases for V and 2 bases for J; bases not matched to a gene: 10. The CDR3 coding sequence is TGTGCCAGCAGGGGGGACAGGGAAACGATAAACTATGGCTACACCTTC. Its translation is CASRGDRETINYGYTF.

The chain links TRBV2 to TRBJ1-1; TRBD1 might be the D (6 bases). Trimming pared 9 bases from V and 6 bases from J, leaving 17 bases between. CDR3 length: 13 amino acids. CDR1 is SNHLY, CDR2 FYNNEI, per germline. CDR3 protein: CASLRSSGAEAFF. CDR3 in DNA: TGTGCCAGTCTCAGATCGTCAGGGGCTGAAGCTTTCTTT.

This clone was detected a few times. The V gene is TRBV7-9, the J gene TRBJ1-5; D is uncertain. The germline V gene encodes CDR1 SEHNR and CDR2 FQNEAQ (reference sequence). V was clipped by 2 bases and J by 0 bases, with 8 bases between them. The CDR3 covers 15 residues. The CDR3 nucleotides read TGTGCCAGCAGCTTATCGGGATATAGCAATCAGCCCCAGCATTTT. This translates into CASSLSGYSNQPQHF.

The chain uses TRBV5-6 and TRBJ2-3, with a tentative D call TRBD1 (6 bases). Trimming took 3 bases from V and 9 from J, leaving 8 bases between them. Per the germline V gene, CDR1 is SGHDT and CDR2 is YYEEEE. CDR3 length: 11 amino acids. The CDR3 DNA is TGTGCCAGCAGCTCGAGGGGGACGCAGTATTTT. It translates to CASSSRGTQYF.

The J gene is TRBJ2-3, the V gene TRBV21-1; the table's D call, TRBD2, was not checked against the DNA. TRBV21-1 is a pseudogene locus. CDR3 size: 16 residues. The CDR3 nucleotides are TGTGCCAGCAGCAAGATGACTAGCGGGGCCGGGGATACGCAGTATTTT. Its translation: CASSKMTSGAGDTQYF.

This chain uses TRBV2 with TRBJ1-2; no clear D. The CDR3 sequence is 12 residues long. V was pared by 6 bases and J by 5 bases, with 10 bases between. Germline V gene sequence: CDR1 SNHLY, CDR2 FYNNEI. CDR3: CASRAALYGYTF. The CDR3 DNA reads as TGTGCCAGCAGGGCGGCCTTATATGGCTACACCTTC.

J is TRBJ2-5 and V is TRBV5-4; 8 nucleotides match TRBD2. Unmatched junction bases numbered 2, after V lost 3 bases and J lost 1 base. Germline loops: CDR1 SGHNT, CDR2 YYREEE (reference sequence). The CDR3 runs to 14 residues. The CDR3 loop is CASSWGTSQETQYF. The DNA for the CDR3 is TGTGCCAGCAGCTGGGGGACTAGCCAAGAGACCCAGTACTTC.

The genes are TRBV5-1 and TRBJ2-1; D is perhaps TRBD1 (5 bases). Deletions cut 0 bases from V and 7 bases from J, with 14 bases between. The CDR3 loop spans 15 amino acids. Germline V gives CDR1 SGHRS, CDR2 YFSETQ. CDR3 nucleotides: TGCGCCAGCAGCTTGGTCCAGGGCGAGTGGAATGAGCAGTTCTTC. Residues: CASSLVQGEWNEQFF.

The chain carries TRBV11-3 and TRBJ1-5, with 7 bases fitting TRBD1. This CDR3 has 17 amino acids. Germline V gene lookup returns CDR1 SGHNT and CDR2 YENEEA. Trimming removed 4 bases from V and 3 bases from J; junction bases left unmatched: 12. For the CDR3, the DNA is TGTGCCAGCAGCTCCAACACTTTGACAGGGCACAATCAGCCCCAGCATTTT. Its protein product is CASSSNTLTGHNQPQHF.

This chain connects TRBV19 to TRBJ1-4, with D tentatively TRBD1 (6 bases). The germline CDR1 and CDR2 sequences are LNHDA and SQIVND (reference sequence). The CDR3 totals 13 residues. Trimming took off 3 bases at V and 8 bases at J, with 10 bases between the two ends. The CDR3 spells CASSIRGREKLFF. CDR3 coding DNA: TGTGCCAGTAGTATCAGGGGCAGGGAAAAACTGTTTTTT.

The chain employs TRBV2 and TRBJ2-7; TRBD1 agrees at 12 bases. There are 15 residues in the CDR3. V shed 2 bases, J shed 6 bases, and the junction held 5 bases outside the gene matches. Germline assignment: CDR1 SNHLY and CDR2 FYNNEI. CDR3 amino acids: CASSERGTGGSEQYF. The CDR3 DNA sequence: TGTGCCAGCAGTGAAAGAGGGACAGGGGGCTCCGAGCAGTACTTC.

J is TRBJ2-1 and V is TRBV18; the match to TRBD2 covers 12 bases. Germline V gene lookup returns CDR1 KGHSH and CDR2 LQKENI. After removal of 3 bases from V and 2 bases from J, the junction contained 5 bases not matched to a gene. The CDR3 is 17 residues long. CDR3 loop: CASSPGLAGGTYNEQFF. The DNA of the CDR3 is TGTGCCAGCTCACCGGGGCTAGCGGGGGGGACCTACAATGAGCAGTTCTTC.

The chain joins TRBV6-1 to TRBJ2-1; 8 bases fit TRBD1. The germline CDR1 and CDR2 sequences are MNHNS and SASEGT. The CDR3 is 16 amino acids. J was trimmed by 7 bases and V by 4 bases; bases with no gene match: 12. The CDR3 nucleotides read TGTGCCAGCAGTGCTCAGGGGGCTGCTTCTCTGAATGAGCAGTTCTTC. Amino acid sequence: CASSAQGAASLNEQFF.

V is TRBV6-5 and J is TRBJ2-5, with D perhaps matching TRBD2 (5 bases). The germline CDR1 and CDR2 sequences are MNHEY and SVGAGI. Trimming removed 8 bases at V and 3 bases at J, with 19 bases between. The CDR3 runs 15 residues. DNA for the CDR3: TGTGCCAGCCGAGCTTGGAGGCGGTTAGAAGAGACCCAGTACTTC. Protein sequence: CASRAWRRLEETQYF.

In this sample, this clone turned up once. The chain links TRBV21-1 to TRBJ2-7; TRBD2, the table's D call, was not compared with the DNA. TRBV21-1 represents a pseudogene. The CDR3 covers 13 residues. CDR3 coding DNA: TGTGCCACCACGGCCGGGGTCTCCTACGAGCAGTACTTC. Translation: CATTAGVSYEQYF.